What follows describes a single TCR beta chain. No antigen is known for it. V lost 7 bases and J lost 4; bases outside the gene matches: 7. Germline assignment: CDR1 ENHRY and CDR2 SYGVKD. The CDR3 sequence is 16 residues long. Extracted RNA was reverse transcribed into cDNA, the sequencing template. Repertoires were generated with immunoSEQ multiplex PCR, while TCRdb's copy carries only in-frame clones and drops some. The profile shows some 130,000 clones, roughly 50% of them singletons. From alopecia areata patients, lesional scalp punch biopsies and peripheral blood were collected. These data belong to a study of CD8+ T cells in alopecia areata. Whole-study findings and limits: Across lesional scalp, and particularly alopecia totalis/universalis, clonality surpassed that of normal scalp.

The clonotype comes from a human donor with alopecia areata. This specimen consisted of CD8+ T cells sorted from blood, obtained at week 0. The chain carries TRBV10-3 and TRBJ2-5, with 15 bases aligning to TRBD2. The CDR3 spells CAITPGLAGGRETQYF. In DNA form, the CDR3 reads TGTGCCATCACCCCGGGACTAGCGGGGGGTCGAGAGACCCAGTACTTC.